This is a list of T cell receptor beta chains from one sample in a study of PD-1 blockade in classical Hodgkin lymphoma. Only in-frame clones appear in the TCRdb table, and some are missing; sequencing was by immunoSEQ multiplex PCR. The table lists about 35,000 clones, 80% to 95% of them singletons. The input for sequencing was CD4+ T cells from blood, taken at baseline. Every receptor here comes from a human donor with classical Hodgkin lymphoma. Both conserved end residues are part of each CDR3. The D gene is left open where the match is weak. Clone size is stated in some rows and not others, as once, few, many or a class when expanded.

d_call: .; v_call: TRBV4-2; clone_size: .; j_call: TRBJ1-2; cdr3_aa: CASSQERAPLPGYTF; cdr3_nt: TGTGCCAGCAGCCAAGAGAGGGCACCCCTTCCAGGCTACACCTTC
d_call: TRBD2; v_call: TRBV27; clone_size: .; j_call: TRBJ2-1; cdr3_aa: CASSLSRIREGNEQFF; cdr3_nt: TGTGCCAGCAGTTTATCCAGGATACGGGAGGGGAATGAGCAGTTCTTC
d_call: .; v_call: TRBV18; clone_size: .; j_call: TRBJ2-5; cdr3_aa: CASSQYQETQYF; cdr3_nt: TGTGCCAGCTCACAGTACCAAGAGACCCAGTACTTC
d_call: .; v_call: TRBV5-1; clone_size: .; j_call: TRBJ2-7; cdr3_aa: CASSLLAAREQYF; cdr3_nt: TGCGCCAGCAGCTTGCTGGCAGCTAGGGAGCAGTACTTC
d_call: TRBD1; v_call: TRBV7-8; clone_size: .; j_call: TRBJ1-3; cdr3_aa: CASSLGQGRVRGNTIYF; cdr3_nt: TGTGCCAGCAGCTTAGGACAGGGCCGGGTGCGGGGAAACACCATATATTTT
d_call: .; v_call: TRBV7-6; clone_size: once; j_call: TRBJ2-3; cdr3_aa: CASSLVQGSASTDTQYF; cdr3_nt: TGTGCCAGCAGCTTAGTGCAGGGCTCCGCTAGCACAGATACGCAGTATTTT
d_call: .; v_call: TRBV5-6; clone_size: .; j_call: TRBJ1-2; cdr3_aa: CASSSGTAPRSGYTF; cdr3_nt: TGTGCCAGCAGCTCTGGGACCGCTCCCCGGAGTGGCTACACCTTC
d_call: .; v_call: TRBV6-5; clone_size: .; j_call: TRBJ1-2; cdr3_aa: CASSFHRASYGYTF; cdr3_nt: TGTGCCAGCAGTTTCCACAGGGCCTCCTATGGCTACACCTTC
d_call: .; v_call: TRBV27; clone_size: .; j_call: TRBJ1-2; cdr3_aa: CASSLSLGNNYGYTF; cdr3_nt: TGTGCCAGCAGTTTATCGCTGGGGAATAACTATGGCTACACCTTC
d_call: TRBD1; v_call: TRBV29-1; clone_size: .; j_call: TRBJ2-7; cdr3_aa: CSAMREFGTGISEQYF; cdr3_nt: TGCAGCGCAATGAGAGAATTCGGGACAGGGATTAGCGAGCAGTACTTC
d_call: TRBD1; v_call: TRBV4-2; clone_size: .; j_call: TRBJ2-7; cdr3_aa: CASSRDLGQGAYEQYF; cdr3_nt: TGTGCCAGCAGCCGCGACCTGGGACAGGGGGCCTACGAGCAGTACTTC
d_call: .; v_call: TRBV28; clone_size: .; j_call: TRBJ2-3; cdr3_aa: CASSLSRVVDTQYF; cdr3_nt: TGTGCCAGCAGTTTATCCAGGGTGGTAGATACGCAGTATTTT
d_call: .; v_call: TRBV6-1; clone_size: .; j_call: TRBJ2-7; cdr3_aa: CASSEAPIRVGYEQYF; cdr3_nt: TGTGCCAGCAGTGAAGCGCCCATTAGGGTAGGGTACGAGCAGTACTTC
d_call: .; v_call: TRBV11-2; clone_size: .; j_call: TRBJ2-6; cdr3_aa: CASSFGASAGANVLTF; cdr3_nt: TGTGCCAGCAGCTTCGGAGCCTCGGCTGGGGCCAACGTCCTGACTTTC
d_call: .; v_call: TRBV7-8; clone_size: .; j_call: TRBJ1-5; cdr3_aa: CASSLQGVGNQPQHF; cdr3_nt: TGTGCCAGCAGCTTGCAGGGCGTCGGCAATCAGCCCCAGCATTTT
d_call: .; v_call: TRBV10-3; clone_size: few; j_call: TRBJ2-7; cdr3_aa: CAISAGAYEQYF; cdr3_nt: TGTGCCATCAGTGCAGGGGCTTACGAGCAGTACTTC
d_call: .; v_call: TRBV10-3; clone_size: .; j_call: TRBJ2-3; cdr3_aa: CAISSLATINTQYF; cdr3_nt: TGTGCCATCTCCAGTCTAGCGACAATTAATACGCAGTATTTT
d_call: .; v_call: TRBV5-5; clone_size: .; j_call: TRBJ2-5; cdr3_aa: CASSLEQFVDQETQYF; cdr3_nt: TGTGCCAGCAGCTTGGAACAGTTTGTTGACCAAGAGACCCAGTACTTC
d_call: .; v_call: TRBV27; clone_size: .; j_call: TRBJ1-5; cdr3_aa: CASRIQGPNQPQHF; cdr3_nt: TGTGCCAGCAGAATACAGGGCCCAAATCAGCCCCAGCATTTT
d_call: .; v_call: TRBV19; clone_size: .; j_call: TRBJ2-3; cdr3_aa: CASSIGWASTDTQYF; cdr3_nt: TGTGCCAGTAGTATAGGATGGGCGTCAACAGATACGCAGTATTTT
d_call: .; v_call: TRBV27; clone_size: .; j_call: TRBJ2-7; cdr3_aa: CASSLPLPGEQYF; cdr3_nt: TGTGCCAGCAGTTTACCCCTTCCGGGGGAGCAGTACTTC
d_call: TRBD2; v_call: TRBV9; clone_size: .; j_call: TRBJ2-7; cdr3_aa: CASSLRLAGDEQYF; cdr3_nt: TGTGCCAGCAGCTTGCGACTAGCGGGGGACGAGCAGTACTTC
d_call: TRBD1; v_call: TRBV18; clone_size: .; j_call: TRBJ2-5; cdr3_aa: CASSPRPMGQGVVEAQYF; cdr3_nt: TGTGCCAGCTCACCTCGACCGATGGGACAGGGGGTGGTGGAGGCCCAGTACTTC
d_call: TRBD2; v_call: TRBV15; clone_size: .; j_call: TRBJ2-5; cdr3_aa: CATSRGEGKGQETQYF; cdr3_nt: TGTGCCACCAGCAGGGGGGAGGGAAAGGGCCAAGAGACCCAGTACTTC
d_call: .; v_call: TRBV5-1; clone_size: once; j_call: TRBJ1-4; cdr3_aa: CASSFGAGGEKLFF; cdr3_nt: TGCGCCAGCAGCTTTGGGGCCGGGGGGGAAAAACTGTTTTTT
d_call: .; v_call: TRBV25-1; clone_size: .; j_call: TRBJ1-4; cdr3_aa: CASSLRSLSREKLFF; cdr3_nt: TGTGCCAGCAGTCTGAGATCACTCTCCCGTGAAAAACTGTTTTTT
d_call: .; v_call: TRBV27; clone_size: few; j_call: TRBJ2-7; cdr3_aa: CASSLGSIYEQYF; cdr3_nt: TGTGCCAGCAGTTTGGGGAGCATCTACGAGCAGTACTTC
d_call: .; v_call: TRBV10-1; clone_size: .; j_call: TRBJ1-1; cdr3_aa: CASSGGTPGVNTEAFF; cdr3_nt: TGCGCCAGCAGTGGGGGAACACCGGGAGTGAATACTGAAGCTTTCTTT
d_call: .; v_call: TRBV21-1; clone_size: .; j_call: TRBJ2-7; cdr3_aa: CASSFPGQAVNGQYF; cdr3_nt: TGTGCCAGCAGCTTTCCGGGACAGGCCGTGAATGGGCAGTACTTC
d_call: .; v_call: TRBV29-1; clone_size: .; j_call: TRBJ2-5; cdr3_aa: CSVAVQKGETQYF; cdr3_nt: TGCAGCGTTGCAGTCCAAAAGGGCGAGACCCAGTACTTC
d_call: .; v_call: TRBV29-1; clone_size: .; j_call: TRBJ2-7; cdr3_aa: CSVGDGLYEQYF; cdr3_nt: TGCAGCGTTGGCGACGGGCTTTACGAGCAGTACTTC